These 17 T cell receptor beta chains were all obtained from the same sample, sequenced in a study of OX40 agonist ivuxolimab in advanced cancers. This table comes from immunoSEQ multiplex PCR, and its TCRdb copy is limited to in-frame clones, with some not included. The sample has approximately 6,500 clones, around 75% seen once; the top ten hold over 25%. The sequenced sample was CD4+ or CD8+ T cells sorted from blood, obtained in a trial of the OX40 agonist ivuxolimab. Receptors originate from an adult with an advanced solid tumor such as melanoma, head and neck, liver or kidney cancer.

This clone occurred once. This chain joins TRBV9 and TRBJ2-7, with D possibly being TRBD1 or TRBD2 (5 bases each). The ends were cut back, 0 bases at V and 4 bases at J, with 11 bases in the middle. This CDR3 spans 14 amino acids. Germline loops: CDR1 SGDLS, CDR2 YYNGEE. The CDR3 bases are TGTGCCAGCAGCGTAGGGGGACCAGATTACGAGCAGTACTTC. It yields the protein CASSVGGPDYEQYF.

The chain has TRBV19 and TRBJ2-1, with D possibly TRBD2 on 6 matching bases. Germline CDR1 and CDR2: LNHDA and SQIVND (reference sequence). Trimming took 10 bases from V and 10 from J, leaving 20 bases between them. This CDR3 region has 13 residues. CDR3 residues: CATAGLSAGEQFF. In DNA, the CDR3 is TGTGCCACCGCGGGACTCTCGGCCGGGGAGCAGTTCTTC. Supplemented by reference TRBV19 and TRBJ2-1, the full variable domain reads DGGITQSPKYLFRKEGQNVTLSCEQNLNHDAMYWYRQDPGQGLRLIYYSQIVNDFQKGDIAEGYSVSREKKESFPLTVTSAQKNPTAFYLCATAGLSAGEQFFGPGTRLTVL.

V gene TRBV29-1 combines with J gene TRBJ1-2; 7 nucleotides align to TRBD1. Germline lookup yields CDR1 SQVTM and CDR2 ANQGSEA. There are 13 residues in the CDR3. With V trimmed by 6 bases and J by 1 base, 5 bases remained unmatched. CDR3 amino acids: CSVVTGDNYGYTF. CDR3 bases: TGCAGCGTCGTAACAGGGGATAACTATGGCTACACCTTC.

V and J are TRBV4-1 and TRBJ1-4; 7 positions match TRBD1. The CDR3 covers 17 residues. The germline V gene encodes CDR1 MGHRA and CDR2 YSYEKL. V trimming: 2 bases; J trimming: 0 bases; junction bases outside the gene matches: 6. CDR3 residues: CASSQRQGTATNEKLFF. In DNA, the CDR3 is TGCGCCAGCAGCCAAAGACAGGGTACCGCAACTAATGAAAAACTGTTTTTT.

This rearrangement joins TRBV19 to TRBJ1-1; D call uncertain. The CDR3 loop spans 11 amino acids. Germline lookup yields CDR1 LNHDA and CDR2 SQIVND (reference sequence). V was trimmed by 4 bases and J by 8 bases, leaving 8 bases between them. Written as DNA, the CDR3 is TGTGCCAGTAGTACCGTCAGGGAAGCTTTCTTT. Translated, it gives CASSTVREAFF.

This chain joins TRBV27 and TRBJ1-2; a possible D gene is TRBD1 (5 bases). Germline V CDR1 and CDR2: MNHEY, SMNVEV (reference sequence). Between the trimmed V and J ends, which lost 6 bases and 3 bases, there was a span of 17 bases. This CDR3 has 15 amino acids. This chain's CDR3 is CASSPAGSLDYGYTF. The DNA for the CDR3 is TGTGCCAGCAGCCCCGCAGGGAGTTTGGACTATGGCTACACCTTC.

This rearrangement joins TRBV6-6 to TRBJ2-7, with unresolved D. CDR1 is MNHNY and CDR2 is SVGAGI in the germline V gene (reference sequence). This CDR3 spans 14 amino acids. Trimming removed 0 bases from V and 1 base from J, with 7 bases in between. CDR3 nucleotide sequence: TGTGCCAGCAGTTACTCTGCTGAATCCTACGAGCAGTACTTC. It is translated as CASSYSAESYEQYF.

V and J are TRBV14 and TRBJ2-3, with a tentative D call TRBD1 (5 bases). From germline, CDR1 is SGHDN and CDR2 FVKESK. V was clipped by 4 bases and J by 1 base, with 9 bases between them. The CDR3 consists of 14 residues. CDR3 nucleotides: TGTGCCAGCAGCCTCTGGGGCGGCACAGATACGCAGTATTTT. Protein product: CASSLWGGTDTQYF.

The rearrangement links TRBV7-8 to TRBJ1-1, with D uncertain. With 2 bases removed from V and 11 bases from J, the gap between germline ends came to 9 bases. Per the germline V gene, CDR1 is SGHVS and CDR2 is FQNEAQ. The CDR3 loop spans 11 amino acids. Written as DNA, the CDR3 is TGTGCCAGCAGCTTAAACTCCCTGGCTTTCTTT. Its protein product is CASSLNSLAFF.

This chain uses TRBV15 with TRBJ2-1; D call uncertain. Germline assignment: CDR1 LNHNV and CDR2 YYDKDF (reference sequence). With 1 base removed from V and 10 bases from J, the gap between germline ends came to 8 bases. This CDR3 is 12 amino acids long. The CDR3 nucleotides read TGTGCCACCAGCAGAGGTACCCAAGAGCAGTTCTTC. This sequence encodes CATSRGTQEQFF.

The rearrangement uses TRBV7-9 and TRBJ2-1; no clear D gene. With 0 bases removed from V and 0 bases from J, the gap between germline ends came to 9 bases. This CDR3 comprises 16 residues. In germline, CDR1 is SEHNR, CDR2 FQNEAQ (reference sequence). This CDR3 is CASSLAAARSYNEQFF. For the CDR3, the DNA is TGTGCCAGCAGCTTAGCGGCGGCCCGCTCCTACAATGAGCAGTTCTTC.

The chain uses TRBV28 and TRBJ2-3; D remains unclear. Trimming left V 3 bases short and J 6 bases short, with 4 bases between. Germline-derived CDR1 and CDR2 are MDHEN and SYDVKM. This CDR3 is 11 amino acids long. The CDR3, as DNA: TGTGCCAGCAGTTTGAGTGATACGCAGTATTTT. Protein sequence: CASSLSDTQYF.

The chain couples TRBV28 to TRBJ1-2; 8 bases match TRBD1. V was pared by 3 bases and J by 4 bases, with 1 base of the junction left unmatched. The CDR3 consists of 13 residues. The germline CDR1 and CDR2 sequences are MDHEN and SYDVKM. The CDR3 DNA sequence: TGTGCCAGCAGTTTCGACAGGGGCTATGGCTACACCTTC. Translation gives CASSFDRGYGYTF.

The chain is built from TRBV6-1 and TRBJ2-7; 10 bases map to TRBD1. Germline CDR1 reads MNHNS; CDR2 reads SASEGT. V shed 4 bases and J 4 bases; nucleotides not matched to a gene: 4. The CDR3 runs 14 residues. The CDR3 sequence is CASSGRQGAYEQYF. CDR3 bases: TGTGCCAGCAGTGGCCGACAGGGGGCTTACGAGCAGTACTTC.

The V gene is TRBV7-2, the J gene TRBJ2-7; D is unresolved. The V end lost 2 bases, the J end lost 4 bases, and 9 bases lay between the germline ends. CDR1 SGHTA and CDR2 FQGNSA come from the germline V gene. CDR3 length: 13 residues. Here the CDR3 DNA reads TGTGCCAGCAGCTTATATCGCGATTACGAGCAGTACTTC. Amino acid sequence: CASSLYRDYEQYF.

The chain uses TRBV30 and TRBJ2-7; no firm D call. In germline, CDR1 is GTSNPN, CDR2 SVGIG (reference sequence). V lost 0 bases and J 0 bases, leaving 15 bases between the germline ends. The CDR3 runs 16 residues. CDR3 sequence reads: CAWSVPGSVRSYEQYF. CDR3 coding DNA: TGTGCCTGGAGTGTACCCGGGTCGGTCCGCTCCTACGAGCAGTACTTC.

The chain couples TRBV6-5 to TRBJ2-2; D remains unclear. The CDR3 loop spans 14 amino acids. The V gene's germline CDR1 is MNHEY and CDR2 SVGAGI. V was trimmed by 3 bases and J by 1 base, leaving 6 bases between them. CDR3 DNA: TGTGCCAGCAGTTATTACCAGAACACCGGGGAGCTGTTTTTT. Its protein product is CASSYYQNTGELFF.